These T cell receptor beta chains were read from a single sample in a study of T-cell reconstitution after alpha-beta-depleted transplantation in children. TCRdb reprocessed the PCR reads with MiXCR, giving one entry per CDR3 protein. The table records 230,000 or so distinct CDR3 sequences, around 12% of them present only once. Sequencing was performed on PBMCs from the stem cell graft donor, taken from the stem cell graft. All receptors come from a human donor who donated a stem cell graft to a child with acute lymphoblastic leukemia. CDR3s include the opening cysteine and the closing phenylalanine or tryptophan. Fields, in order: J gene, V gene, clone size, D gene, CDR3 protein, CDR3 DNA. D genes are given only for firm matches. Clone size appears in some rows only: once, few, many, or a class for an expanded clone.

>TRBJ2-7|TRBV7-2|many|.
CASSLDGRRDGREQYF
TGTGCCAGCAGCTTAGATGGTCGACGGGACGGTCGCGAGCAGTACTTC
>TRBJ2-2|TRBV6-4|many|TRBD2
CASSGTSTGELFF
TGTGCCAGCAGTGGGACTAGCACCGGGGAGCTGTTTTTT
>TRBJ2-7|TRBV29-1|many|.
CSVEGRAPDSSYEQYF
TGCAGCGTTGAAGGAAGGGCTCCTGATAGCTCCTACGAGCAGTACTTC
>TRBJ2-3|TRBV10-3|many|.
CAISGRGPLQYF
TGTGCCATCAGTGGTCGGGGGCCCCTTCAGTATTTT
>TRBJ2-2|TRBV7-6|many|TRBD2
CASSLPSREVNTGELFF
TGTGCCAGCAGCTTGCCTAGCCGGGAGGTGAACACCGGGGAGCTGTTTTTT
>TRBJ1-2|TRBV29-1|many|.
CSVEESGGVYGYTF
TGCAGCGTTGAAGAGTCAGGTGGCGTCTATGGCTACACCTTC
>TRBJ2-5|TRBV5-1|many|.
CASSLDGGDGETQYF
TGCGCCAGCAGCTTGGACGGTGGGGATGGAGAGACCCAGTACTTC
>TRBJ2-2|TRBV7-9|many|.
CASRGRTGELFF
TGTGCCAGCAGGGGACGAACCGGGGAGCTGTTTTTT
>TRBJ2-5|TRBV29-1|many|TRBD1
CSGSDRGGETQYF
TGCAGCGGGTCGGACAGGGGCGGTGAGACCCAGTACTTC
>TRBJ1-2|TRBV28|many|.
CASSLPPPGEAGYTF
TGTGCCAGCAGTTTACCACCTCCGGGGGAGGCTGGCTACACCTTC
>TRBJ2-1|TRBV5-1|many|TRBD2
CASSNGASGNNEQFF
TGCGCCAGCAGTAACGGGGCTAGCGGGAATAATGAGCAGTTCTTC
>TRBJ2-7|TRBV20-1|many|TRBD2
CSARNTGLAEGEQYF
TGCAGTGCTAGAAATACGGGACTAGCGGAAGGCGAGCAGTACTTC
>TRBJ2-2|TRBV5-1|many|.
CASSIRTDANTGELFF
TGCGCCAGCAGCATTAGGACAGACGCGAACACCGGGGAGCTGTTTTTT
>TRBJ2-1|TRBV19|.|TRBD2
CASSVPGLAYEQFF
TGTGCCAGTAGTGTCCCAGGACTAGCATACGAGCAGTTCTTC
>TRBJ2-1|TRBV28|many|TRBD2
CASSSAREVSSSYNEQFF
TGTGCCAGCAGTTCAGCGCGGGAGGTTTCTAGCTCCTACAATGAGCAGTTCTTC
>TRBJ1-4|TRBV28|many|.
CASSLGTRLLFF
TGTGCCAGCAGTTTAGGTACCCGATTACTGTTTTTT
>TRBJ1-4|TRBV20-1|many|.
CSATDNDNEKLFF
TGCAGTGCTACCGACAATGATAATGAAAAACTGTTTTTT
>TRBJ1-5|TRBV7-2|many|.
CASSLDQSFNQPQHF
TGTGCCAGCAGCTTAGATCAGTCCTTCAATCAGCCCCAGCATTTT
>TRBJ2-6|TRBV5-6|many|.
CASSPPTAVSGANVLTF
TGTGCCAGCAGCCCACCGACAGCCGTAAGTGGGGCCAACGTCCTGACTTTC
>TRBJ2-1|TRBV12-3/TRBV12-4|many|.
CASSAPPRDNEQFF
TGTGCCAGCAGTGCCCCCCCCAGGGACAATGAGCAGTTCTTC
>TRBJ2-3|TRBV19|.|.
CASSSEAMFTDTQYF
TGTGCCAGTAGTAGCGAAGCGATGTTCACAGATACGCAGTATTTT
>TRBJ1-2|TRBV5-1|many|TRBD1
CASGTGQNYGYTF
TGCGCCAGCGGGACAGGGCAGAACTATGGCTACACCTTC
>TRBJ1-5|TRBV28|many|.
CASSEYQGNQPQHF
TGTGCCAGCAGTGAATATCAGGGCAATCAGCCCCAGCATTTT
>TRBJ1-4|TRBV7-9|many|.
CASSLGGQRSEKLFF
TGTGCCAGCAGCTTAGGCGGACAAAGGAGTGAAAAACTGTTTTTT
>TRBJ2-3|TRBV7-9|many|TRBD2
CASSETSGSSTDTQYF
TGTGCCAGCAGCGAGACTAGCGGCTCTAGCACAGATACGCAGTATTTT
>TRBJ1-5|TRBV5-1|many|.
CASSQAEGGPQHF
TGCGCCAGCAGCCAGGCGGAGGGAGGGCCCCAGCATTTT
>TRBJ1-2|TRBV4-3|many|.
CASSQVLGFRDRGYGYTF
TGCGCCAGCAGCCAAGTTCTTGGGTTCCGGGACCGTGGCTATGGCTACACCTTC
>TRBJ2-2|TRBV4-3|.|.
CASSQTLGELFF
TGCGCCAGCAGCCAAACCCTAGGGGAGCTGTTTTTT
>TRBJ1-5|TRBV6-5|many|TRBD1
CASSYGTGFQPQHF
TGTGCCAGCAGTTACGGGACAGGGTTCCAGCCCCAGCATTTT
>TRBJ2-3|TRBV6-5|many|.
CASSYLETSTDTQYF
TGTGCCAGCAGTTACTTGGAGACTAGCACAGATACGCAGTATTTT
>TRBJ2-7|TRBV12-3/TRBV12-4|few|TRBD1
CASRETGTGVHEQYF
TGTGCCAGCAGAGAAACCGGGACAGGGGTACACGAGCAGTACTTC
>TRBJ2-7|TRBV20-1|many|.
CSARGFRTANYEQYF
TGCAGTGCTAGAGGTTTCAGGACAGCTAACTACGAGCAGTACTTC
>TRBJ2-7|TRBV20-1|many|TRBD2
CSARDGLAGGPSYEQYF
TGCAGTGCTAGAGACGGACTAGCGGGAGGGCCCTCCTACGAGCAGTACTTC
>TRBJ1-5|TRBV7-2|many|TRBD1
CASSVDRGLNQPQHF
TGTGCCAGCAGCGTTGACAGGGGGTTAAATCAGCCCCAGCATTTT
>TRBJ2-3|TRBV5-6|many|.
CASSLTGSDTQYF
TGTGCCAGCAGCTTGACAGGGAGCGATACGCAGTATTTT
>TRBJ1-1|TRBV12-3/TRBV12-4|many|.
CASSYGTANTEAFF
TGTGCCAGCAGCTACGGGACGGCTAACACTGAAGCTTTCTTT
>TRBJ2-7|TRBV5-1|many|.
CASSSERVARYEQYF
TGCGCCAGCAGCTCAGAGAGGGTGGCCCGGTACGAGCAGTACTTC
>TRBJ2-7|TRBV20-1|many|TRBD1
CSVPGQGSYEQYF
TGCAGTGTCCCGGGACAGGGCTCCTACGAGCAGTACTTC
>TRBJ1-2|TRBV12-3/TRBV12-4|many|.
CASTITRKNGYTF
TGTGCCAGCACCATTACGCGGAAGAATGGCTACACCTTC
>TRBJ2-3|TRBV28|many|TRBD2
CASSLFLAGASTDTQYF
TGTGCCAGCAGTTTATTTTTGGCGGGAGCCTCCACAGATACGCAGTATTTT
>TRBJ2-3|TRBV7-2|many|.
CASSLSGGWADTQYF
TGTGCCAGCAGCTTATCCGGGGGTTGGGCAGATACGCAGTATTTT
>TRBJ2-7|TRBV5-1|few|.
CASSLGGVGNYEQYF
TGCGCCAGCAGCTTAGGAGGGGTCGGGAACTACGAGCAGTACTTC
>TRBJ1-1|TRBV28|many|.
CASSHREEAFF
TGTGCCAGCAGTCACAGGGAAGAAGCTTTCTTT
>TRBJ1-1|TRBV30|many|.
CAWSATFYSDFGTEAFF
TGTGCCTGGAGCGCAACCTTCTACTCGGACTTTGGCACTGAAGCTTTCTTT
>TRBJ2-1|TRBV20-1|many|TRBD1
CSAKVPGQLYNEQFF
TGCAGTGCTAAAGTTCCGGGACAGCTCTACAATGAGCAGTTCTTC
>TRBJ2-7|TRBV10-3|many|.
CAISDLSGGYEQYF
TGTGCCATCAGTGATCTTTCCGGAGGCTACGAGCAGTACTTC
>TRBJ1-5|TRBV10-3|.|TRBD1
CATGQGRYGNQPQHF
TGTGCCACCGGACAGGGGCGCTACGGCAATCAGCCCCAGCATTTT
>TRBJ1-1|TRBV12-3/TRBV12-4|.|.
CASSLAVTEAFF
TGTGCCAGCAGCCTGGCCGTAACCGAAGCTTTCTTT
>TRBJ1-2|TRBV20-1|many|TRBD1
CSARVTGDANYGYTF
TGCAGTGCTAGAGTAACAGGGGACGCTAACTATGGCTACACCTTC
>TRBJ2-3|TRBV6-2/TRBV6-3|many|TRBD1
CASSPGQRPDTQYF
TGTGCCAGCAGTCCGGGACAGCGTCCAGATACGCAGTATTTT
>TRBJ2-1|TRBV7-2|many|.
CASSSRGGGSYNEQFF
TGTGCCAGCAGCTCTCGAGGGGGTGGCTCCTACAATGAGCAGTTCTTC
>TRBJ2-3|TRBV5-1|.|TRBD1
CASSLVPKTGQRVGGTDTQYF
TGCGCCAGCAGCTTGGTCCCCAAGACAGGGCAGAGGGTGGGAGGCACAGATACGCAGTATTTT
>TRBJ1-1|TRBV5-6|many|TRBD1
CASSLIGLRDLPGQGEAFF
TGTGCCAGCAGCTTGATCGGTTTGCGGGACCTACCGGGACAGGGCGAAGCTTTCTTT
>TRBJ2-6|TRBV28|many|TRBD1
CASSLVRRGYPRGANVLTF
TGTGCCAGCAGTTTAGTCCGCAGGGGGTACCCCCGCGGGGCCAACGTCCTGACTTTC
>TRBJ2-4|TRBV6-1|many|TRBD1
CASSVGQGTSLAKNIQYF
TGTGCCAGCAGTGTGGGACAGGGGACATCCCTAGCCAAAAACATTCAGTACTTC
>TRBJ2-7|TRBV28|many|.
CASYGTSYEQYF
TGTGCCAGCTACGGGACAAGCTACGAGCAGTACTTC
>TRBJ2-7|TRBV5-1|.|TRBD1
CASGDRDRGSHEQYF
TGCGCCAGCGGAGACCGGGACAGGGGTTCCCACGAGCAGTACTTC